The 24 T cell receptor beta chains presented below share a single source sample, sequenced in a study of blood T cell repertoires in COVID-19. TCRdb's table, derived via immunoSEQ multiplex PCR, lists solely in-frame clones and lacks some. The sample lists more than 300,000 clones, just over 90% occurring once. Sample: PBMCs or T cells enriched from blood (not recorded which). These receptors originate from a middle-aged woman who had been exposed to COVID-19.

The chain has TRBV6-1 and TRBJ2-7; the D gene is possibly TRBD1 (6 bases). This CDR3 has 11 residues. Germline V gives CDR1 MNHNS, CDR2 SASEGT. Trimming took 2 bases from V and 9 from J, leaving 8 bases between them. The CDR3 DNA is TGTGCCAGCAGTGAACTGACAGGGCAGTACTTC. Translation gives CASSELTGQYF.

This chain uses TRBV5-1 with TRBJ1-5; 8 nucleotides line up with TRBD1. CDR3 size: 15 residues. The junction had 3 bases not matched to a gene; V was cut back by 0 bases and J by 4 bases. Per germline, CDR1 SGHRS and CDR2 YFSETQ. CDR3 protein: CASSLDGTGNQPQHF. In DNA form, the CDR3 reads TGCGCCAGCAGCTTGGACGGGACAGGAAATCAGCCCCAGCATTTT.

The chain has TRBV18 and TRBJ2-3, with 7 nucleotides matching TRBD1. V was pared by 0 bases and J by 9 bases, with 3 bases of the junction left unmatched. The CDR3 contains 13 residues. Germline V CDR1 and CDR2: KGHSH, LQKENI. In nucleotides, the CDR3 is TGTGCCAGCTCACCACCGGGGGACAGAACGCAGTATTTT. This encodes CASSPPGDRTQYF.

J is TRBJ2-3 and V is TRBV7-2, with TRBD2 matching 10 bases. The CDR3 totals 15 residues. V was pared by 7 bases and J by 4 bases, with 8 bases of the junction left unmatched. The V gene's germline CDR1 is SGHTA and CDR2 FQGNSA. The CDR3 region is CASTRTSGGADTQYF. CDR3 bases: TGTGCCAGCACCCGGACTAGCGGAGGGGCAGATACGCAGTATTTT. Looking up the rest from reference TRBV7-2 and TRBJ2-3 gives the full variable domain: GAGVSQSPSNKVTEKGKDVELRCDPISGHTALYWYRQSLGQGLEFLIYFQGNSAPDKSGLPSDRFSAERTGGSVSTLTIQRTQQEDSAVYLCASTRTSGGADTQYFGPGTRLTVL.

The table lists this clone with a count of one. The chain has TRBV2 and TRBJ1-1, with 9 bases aligning to TRBD1. J lost 1 base, V lost 4 bases, and 7 bases had no gene match. CDR3 length equals 16 residues. The germline CDR1 and CDR2 sequences are SNHLY and FYNNEI. CDR3 nucleotides: TGTGCCAGCAGTGTTCTGGGACAGGGAAGGAACACTGAAGCTTTCTTT. Amino acid sequence: CASSVLGQGRNTEAFF.

The chain combines TRBV10-3 with TRBJ2-2; the match to TRBD2 covers 12 bases. The CDR3 has 14 residues. Germline V gene lookup returns CDR1 ENHRY and CDR2 SYGVKD. V shed 5 bases, J shed 8 bases, and the junction held 3 bases outside the gene matches. CDR3 region: CAISRTSGKGELFF. The CDR3 bases are TGTGCCATCAGTCGGACTAGCGGGAAAGGGGAGCTGTTTTTT.

The chain couples TRBV4-3 to TRBJ1-2, with TRBD1 matching 7 bases. The V segment lost 4 bases and the J segment 8 bases; nucleotides outside the gene matches: 13. CDR1 is LGHNA and CDR2 is YSLEER in the germline V gene. The CDR3 covers 15 residues. The CDR3 here is CASSLKRQGVKGYTF. CDR3 coding DNA: TGCGCCAGCAGCCTAAAGAGACAGGGTGTTAAGGGCTACACCTTC.

This clone was picked up many times. The rearrangement uses TRBV6-6 and TRBJ2-5; possible D gene TRBD2, 7 bases. Germline V gene data show CDR1 as MNHNY and CDR2 as SVGAGI (reference sequence). This CDR3 is 14 amino acids long. Trimming took 4 bases from V and 1 from J, leaving 10 bases between them. In DNA form, the CDR3 reads TGTGCCAGCAGTTTCGGGGGGCCCCAAGAGACCCAGTACTTC. Translating it yields CASSFGGPQETQYF.

V and J are TRBV5-1 and TRBJ1-1; D unresolved. The V gene lost 4 bases and the J gene lost 0 bases, with 13 bases spanning the gap. Per the germline V gene, CDR1 is SGHRS and CDR2 is YFSETQ. This CDR3 spans 15 amino acids. In DNA form, the CDR3 reads TGCGCCAGCAGCCCCGGCGGCAACCTGAACACTGAAGCTTTCTTT. It codes for CASSPGGNLNTEAFF. Looking up the rest from reference TRBV5-1 and TRBJ1-1 gives the full variable domain: KAGVTQTPRYLIKTRGQQVTLSCSPISGHRSVSWYQQTPGQGLQFLFEYFSETQRNKGNFPGRFSGRQFSNSRSEMNVSTLELGDSALYLCASSPGGNLNTEAFFGQGTRLTVV.

The chain recombines TRBV19 with TRBJ2-5; D is uncertain. This CDR3 region has 11 residues. V was pared by 10 bases and J by 4 bases, with 10 bases between. From germline, CDR1 is LNHDA and CDR2 SQIVND (reference sequence). The chain's CDR3 is CATRLRETQYF. In DNA form, the CDR3 reads TGTGCCACGAGGTTAAGAGAGACCCAGTACTTC.

V gene TRBV15 combines with J gene TRBJ1-1; possibly TRBD1 for D (5 bases). CDR1 and CDR2 from the germline V gene are LNHNV and YYDKDF (reference sequence). Trimming took off 6 bases at V and 1 base at J, with 15 bases between the two ends. The CDR3 covers 15 residues. CDR3 loop: CATRFRRGWNTEAFF. CDR3 nucleotide sequence: TGTGCCACCAGGTTCAGGAGGGGCTGGAACACTGAAGCTTTCTTT.

Here the CDR3 DNA reads TGCGCCAGCAGCCGGGAGGGACAGGGAGATCAGCCCCAGCATTTT. This encodes CASSREGQGDQPQHF. This chain connects TRBV4-1 to TRBJ1-5, with TRBD1 identical over 9 bases. The CDR3 runs 15 residues. V lost 4 bases to trimming and J lost 5 bases; unmatched junction nucleotides: 6. Per the germline V gene, CDR1 is MGHRA and CDR2 is YSYEKL.

CDR3: CAWSSGGPEAFF. The DNA for the CDR3 is TGTGCCTGGAGTTCGGGGGGTCCTGAAGCTTTCTTT. The genes are TRBV30 and TRBJ1-1; tentatively, D is TRBD1 (5 bases). The CDR3 spans 12 residues. Trimming cost V 2 bases and J 6 bases, with 10 bases left between them. CDR1 and CDR2 (germline): GTSNPN, SVGIG (reference sequence).

This chain connects TRBV27 to TRBJ1-1, with D unresolved. Germline CDR1 and CDR2: MNHEY and SMNVEV (reference sequence). The CDR3 runs 14 residues. Deletions cut 6 bases from V and 1 base from J, with 12 bases between. The CDR3 nucleotides read TGTGCCAGCAGCCCCAGGTACGAGAACACTGAAGCTTTCTTT. Translated: CASSPRYENTEAFF.

With respect to this clone: The same CDR3 can be traced to other DNA sequences in this sample. The rearrangement links TRBV30 to TRBJ2-5, with a weak D call TRBD2 (6 bases). V was clipped by 4 bases and J by 5 bases, with 11 bases between them. Germline V gene lookup returns CDR1 GTSNPN and CDR2 SVGIG (reference sequence). The CDR3 has 12 amino acids. CDR3 DNA: TGTGCCTGGAAAGGAGGAGGGGAGACCCAGTACTTC. It codes for CAWKGGGETQYF.

The V gene is TRBV7-6, the J gene TRBJ2-5, with 11 bases fitting TRBD1. CDR1 and CDR2 (germline): SGHVS, FNYEAQ. J lost 5 bases, V lost 5 bases, and 13 bases had no gene match. This CDR3 is built from 17 residues. This CDR3 reads CASSAEIGTGGRETQYF. Written as DNA, the CDR3 is TGTGCCAGCAGCGCCGAAATCGGGACAGGGGGAAGGGAGACCCAGTACTTC.

This chain connects TRBV5-1 to TRBJ2-5; D is perhaps TRBD1 (5 bases). Trimming stripped 0 bases from V and 0 bases from J, with 9 bases between. The CDR3 spans 15 residues. Germline CDR1 and CDR2: SGHRS and YFSETQ. CDR3 DNA: TGCGCCAGCAGCTTGGGGGGCACGTACCAAGAGACCCAGTACTTC. Amino acids: CASSLGGTYQETQYF.

V is TRBV27 and J is TRBJ1-2; 8 positions agree with TRBD1. Trimming at V came to 0 bases and at J to 2 bases, leaving 11 bases not matched to a gene. Germline loops: CDR1 MNHEY, CDR2 SMNVEV (reference sequence). This CDR3 has 18 amino acids. The CDR3 reads CASSLSITGQGLNYGYTF. DNA for the CDR3: TGTGCCAGCAGTTTATCTATCACCGGACAGGGACTAAACTATGGCTACACCTTC.

As regards this clone: The same CDR3 can be traced to other DNA sequences in this sample. The V and J genes are TRBV18 and TRBJ1-4; 7 nucleotides align to TRBD1. Germline values: CDR1 KGHSH, CDR2 LQKENI. V lost 3 bases to trimming and J lost 2 bases; unmatched junction nucleotides: 0. The CDR3 spans 14 residues. CDR3 nucleotides: TGTGCCAGCTCACCGGGACAGACTAATGAAAAACTGTTTTTT. The encoded protein is CASSPGQTNEKLFF. The whole variable domain, remainder taken from reference TRBV18 and TRBJ1-4, is NAGVMQNPRHLVRRRGQEARLRCSPMKGHSHVYWYRQLPEEGLKFMVYLQKENIIDESGMPKERFSAEFPKEGPSILRIQQVVRGDSAAYFCASSPGQTNEKLFFGSGTQLSVL.

As DNA, the CDR3 is TGTGCCAGCAGTTTATCGGGCAGGGTGAACACTGAAGCTTTCTTT. Its protein product is CASSLSGRVNTEAFF. The chain combines TRBV27 with TRBJ1-1; perhaps TRBD1 as D (5 bases). V was clipped by 0 bases and J by 0 bases, with 8 bases between them. The length of the CDR3 is 15 residues. Germline lookup yields CDR1 MNHEY and CDR2 SMNVEV (reference sequence).

The chain couples TRBV11-1 to TRBJ2-7; 7 bases match TRBD1. The CDR3 is 15 amino acids. The V gene's germline CDR1 is SGHAT and CDR2 FQDESV (reference sequence). J gave up 2 bases and V 5 bases, and 9 bases lay outside the gene matches. CDR3 region: CASSVGDRATYEQYF. CDR3 sequence (DNA): TGTGCCAGCAGCGTAGGTGACAGGGCCACCTACGAGCAGTACTTC.

DNA of the CDR3: TGTGCCAGCAGCTTTGGGACTAGCGGGAGGAACGAGCAGTACTTC. Residues: CASSFGTSGRNEQYF. The gene calls are TRBV7-2 and TRBJ2-7; TRBD2 agrees at 15 bases. The CDR3 runs 15 residues. Germline assignment: CDR1 SGHTA and CDR2 FQGNSA. Germline trimming cut 3 bases from V and 5 bases from J; bases unmatched to any gene: 2. The full variable domain, in which reference TRBV7-2 and TRBJ2-7 provide the parts outside the CDR3, is GAGVSQSPSNKVTEKGKDVELRCDPISGHTALYWYRQSLGQGLEFLIYFQGNSAPDKSGLPSDRFSAERTGGSVSTLTIQRTQQEDSAVYLCASSFGTSGRNEQYFGPGTRLTVT.

This rearrangement joins TRBV21-1 to TRBJ2-1; TRBD2, the table's D call, lacks a check against the DNA. TRBV21-1 is tagged as a pseudogene. The CDR3 covers 19 residues. The CDR3 is CASSKVPLPKRGYHNEQFF. The CDR3 bases are TGTGCCAGCAGCAAAGTCCCTCTCCCAAAGCGGGGGTATCACAATGAGCAGTTCTTC.

V usage is TRBV19 and J usage is TRBJ2-1; TRBD2 aligns across 7 bases. After removal of 7 bases from V and 6 bases from J, the junction contained 9 bases not matched to a gene. This CDR3 is built from 14 residues. Per the germline V gene, CDR1 is LNHDA and CDR2 is SQIVND (reference sequence). CDR3 coding DNA: TGTGCCAGTATAGGGGAGGGCCTGGGCAATGAGCAGTTCTTC. This gives the protein CASIGEGLGNEQFF.